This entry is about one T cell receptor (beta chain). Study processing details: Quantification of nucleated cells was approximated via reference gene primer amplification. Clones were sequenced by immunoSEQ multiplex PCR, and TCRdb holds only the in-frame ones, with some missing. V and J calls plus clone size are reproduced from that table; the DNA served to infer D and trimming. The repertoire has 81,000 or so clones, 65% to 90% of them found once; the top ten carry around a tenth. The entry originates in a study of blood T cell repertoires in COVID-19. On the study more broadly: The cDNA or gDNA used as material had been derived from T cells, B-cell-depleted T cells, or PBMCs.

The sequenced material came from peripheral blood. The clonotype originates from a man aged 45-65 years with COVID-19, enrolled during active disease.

CDR3: CASSPRGTGGEKLFF. The CDR3 DNA reads as TGTGCCAGCAGCCCCCGCGGGACAGGGGGCGAAAAACTGTTTTTT. This sequence joins TRBV11-2 and TRBJ1-4; 12 nucleotides line up with TRBD1. The CDR3 is 15 residues long. After removal of 5 bases from V and 8 bases from J, the junction contained 6 bases not matched to a gene. Germline V gene sequence: CDR1 SGHAT, CDR2 FQNNGV.